The 14 T cell receptor beta chains reported below all come from one sample, sequenced in a study of cytomegalovirus exposure and HLA in healthy donors (dated by TCRdb to between 2016 and 2019). The protocol used for the library was the immunoSEQ multiplex PCR assay. For the multiplex PCR, a mixture combining 60 forward primers for TCR Vbeta segments and 13 reverse primers for TCR Jbeta segments was used. Entries here come from immuneACCESS through TCRdb and include only in-frame sequences with V and J called. Some clones fail to appear in such tables; in the studies checked, an unresolved V gene covers under half of the shortfall, and the cause of the remainder is unknown. For this sample the table gives around 100,000 clones, of which around 80% were detected only once. Of the sample, around 4.4% falls within the top ten clones. The specimen was PBMCs. These receptors were collected from a male donor in good health and CMV-seropositive.

The rearrangement links TRBV28 to TRBJ2-5; D remains unclear. Germline V gives CDR1 MDHEN, CDR2 SYDVKM. Trimming stripped 3 bases from V and 5 bases from J, with 13 bases between. The CDR3 has 14 amino acids. The CDR3 nucleotides read TGTGCCAGCAGTTTCCCCTTCATAGAGGAGACCCAGTACTTC. Residues: CASSFPFIEETQYF.

The chain couples TRBV19 to TRBJ1-1; 7 bases are a match to TRBD1. Germline CDR1 is LNHDA and CDR2 is SQIVND (reference sequence). This CDR3 is built from 17 residues. Losses at the gene ends were 1 base for V and 4 bases for J; bases not matched to a gene: 12. CDR3 bases: TGTGCCAGTAGTATAGTGGTAGGGGGCGTAAAATCCACTGAAGCTTTCTTT. Translating it yields CASSIVVGGVKSTEAFF.

V gene TRBV6-1 combines with J gene TRBJ1-3, with 9 bases matching TRBD1. This CDR3 is built from 15 residues. V lost 6 bases, J lost 2 bases, and 5 bases stayed unmatched. CDR1 and CDR2 (germline): MNHNS, SASEGT. As DNA, the CDR3 is TGTGCCAGCAGAAGACAGGGGGTAACTGGAAACACCATATATTTT. Amino acid sequence: CASRRQGVTGNTIYF.

This chain links TRBV27 with TRBJ2-7; TRBD2 might be the D (5 bases). CDR1 and CDR2 (germline): MNHEY, SMNVEV (reference sequence). V lost 10 bases and J 6 bases, leaving 19 bases between the germline ends. This CDR3 spans 13 amino acids. The CDR3 DNA reads TGTGCCATCGGCCGCGGTAGCGCTAGCGAGCAGTACTTC. Translated: CAIGRGSASEQYF.

The chain carries TRBV27 and TRBJ1-1; 12 nucleotides agree with TRBD1. The CDR3 loop spans 16 amino acids. Germline loops: CDR1 MNHEY, CDR2 SMNVEV (reference sequence). With V trimmed by 6 bases and J by 4 bases, 9 bases remained unmatched. DNA of the CDR3: TGTGCCAGCAGGGGGACAGGGGGCTATCAGACCACTGAAGCTTTCTTT. Translation: CASRGTGGYQTTEAFF.

The chain links TRBV6-6 to TRBJ2-2; D unclear. Germline assignment: CDR1 MNHNY and CDR2 SVGAGI (reference sequence). The CDR3 spans 12 residues. Deletions cut 5 bases from V and 3 bases from J, with 4 bases between. Here the CDR3 reads CASSLDTGELFF. The CDR3 DNA sequence: TGTGCCAGCAGTCTAGACACCGGGGAGCTGTTTTTT.

The rearrangement links TRBV5-4 to TRBJ2-1; D not resolved. The CDR3 sequence is 12 residues long. V was cut by 2 bases and J by 7 bases, with 7 bases left in between. The germline CDR1 and CDR2 sequences are SGHNT and YYREEE (reference sequence). CDR3 sequence reads: CASSFAMNEQFF. The DNA of the CDR3 is TGTGCCAGCAGCTTCGCTATGAATGAGCAGTTCTTC.

The chain has TRBV18 and TRBJ2-3; 12 bases are a match to TRBD2. This CDR3 is 16 amino acids long. Germline V gene sequence: CDR1 KGHSH, CDR2 LQKENI. V shed 6 bases, J shed 2 bases, and the junction held 6 bases outside the gene matches. CDR3 sequence reads: CASSSTSGRPTDTQYF. CDR3 in DNA: TGTGCCAGCTCCTCGACTAGCGGGAGACCCACAGATACGCAGTATTTT.

DNA for the CDR3: TGTGCCAGCAGCTCACAGGACAGGGGGCAGGAAGGTGAAAAACTGTTTTTT. Amino acids: CASSSQDRGQEGEKLFF. This chain joins TRBV7-9 and TRBJ1-4; 11 bases match TRBD1. Germline V gene sequence: CDR1 SEHNR, CDR2 FQNEAQ (reference sequence). The CDR3 sequence is 17 residues long. The J segment lost 7 bases and the V segment lost 4 bases, leaving 11 bases of the junction unmatched.

The DNA for the CDR3 is TGTGCCACCAGCAGAGGCGGGCTAGTTCCCTACGAGCAGTACTTC. This sequence encodes CATSRGGLVPYEQYF. V usage is TRBV15 and J usage is TRBJ2-7, with TRBD2 as a possible D gene (5 bases). V gave up 1 base and J gave up 2 bases, with 12 bases separating them. The CDR3 spans 15 residues. In germline, CDR1 is LNHNV, CDR2 YYDKDF (reference sequence).

This clone showed up just once. The genes are TRBV7-8 and TRBJ2-7; D may be TRBD2 (7 bases). Between the trimmed V and J ends, which lost 4 bases and 4 bases, there was a span of 14 bases. Germline lookup yields CDR1 SGHVS and CDR2 FQNEAQ. CDR3 size: 14 residues. CDR3 sequence (DNA): TGTGCCAGCAGCTCGAGGGGGGGTTATTACGAGCAGTACTTC. It specifies CASSSRGGYYEQYF.

This sequence joins TRBV27 and TRBJ1-1; a weak D match, TRBD1 (5 bases). Germline V gene sequence: CDR1 MNHEY, CDR2 SMNVEV (reference sequence). The CDR3 extends over 13 amino acids. V lost 3 bases and J lost 6, with 11 bases in between. This CDR3 is CASSFQGVPEAFF. The CDR3 DNA sequence: TGTGCCAGCAGTTTCCAGGGTGTCCCTGAAGCTTTCTTT.

This clone was seen a handful of times. The V and J genes are TRBV29-1 and TRBJ2-1, with D hard to call. Trimming pared 3 bases from V and 2 bases from J, leaving 5 bases between. This CDR3 is 12 amino acids long. The V gene's germline CDR1 is SQVTM and CDR2 ANQGSEA. CDR3 sequence: CSVDQTYNEQFF. As DNA, the CDR3 is TGCAGCGTTGATCAGACCTACAATGAGCAGTTCTTC.

The DNA for the CDR3 is TGCGCCAGCAGAGGCACAGCCGATCAACCTTTCTTT. Translation: CASRGTADQPFF. J is TRBJ1-1 and V is TRBV5-1; D is uncertain. Between the trimmed V and J ends, which lost 5 bases and 12 bases, there was a span of 17 bases. The CDR3 sequence is 12 residues long. In germline, CDR1 is SGHRS, CDR2 YFSETQ.